What follows describes a single T cell receptor beta chain. CDR1 MDHEN and CDR2 SYDVKM come from the germline V gene. The CDR3 runs to 15 residues. V was trimmed by 8 bases and J by 1 base, leaving 18 bases between them. The sample originates from a study of T cell responses to AZD1222 COVID-19 vaccine. The method was immunoSEQ multiplex PCR; TCRdb's version includes in-frame clones alone and lacks a portion of them. The sample contains around 180,000 clones, roughly 90% of which appear only once. The sequences come from peripheral blood, collected on day 0 of AZD1222 vaccination. The gene calls are TRBV28 and TRBJ2-7; D is perhaps TRBD1 (6 bases). The TCR comes from an adult in good health. The CDR3 is CASLPTGPASYEQYF. The DNA of the CDR3 is TGTGCCAGCCTCCCCACAGGGCCGGCGTCCTACGAGCAGTACTTC. Filled out from reference TRBV28 and TRBJ2-7, the complete variable domain reads DVKVTQSSRYLVKRTGEKVFLECVQDMDHENMFWYRQDPGLGLRLIYFSYDVKMKEKGDIPEGYSVSREKKERFSLILESASTNQTSMYLCASLPTGPASYEQYFGPGTRLTVT.